This entry concerns a single T cell receptor (beta chain). The entry originates in a study of blood T cell repertoires in COVID-19. The method was immunoSEQ multiplex PCR; TCRdb's version includes in-frame clones alone and lacks a portion of them. This table has a few hundred thousand clones, roughly 86% appearing once. Germline V lookup: CDR1 MNHEY, CDR2 SVGEGT. V lost 5 bases to trimming and J lost 3 bases; unmatched junction nucleotides: 14. The CDR3 spans 18 residues. V and J are TRBV6-2 or TRBV6-3 and TRBJ2-3; 10 bases align to TRBD2. Sequencing was carried out using peripheral blood. The receptor was isolated from a man aged 55 to 70 with acute or convalescent COVID-19. The CDR3 protein is CASSGSQRGGRVTDTQYF. CDR3 bases: TGTGCCAGCAGTGGTTCCCAGCGGGGGGGCCGTGTAACAGATACGCAGTATTTT.